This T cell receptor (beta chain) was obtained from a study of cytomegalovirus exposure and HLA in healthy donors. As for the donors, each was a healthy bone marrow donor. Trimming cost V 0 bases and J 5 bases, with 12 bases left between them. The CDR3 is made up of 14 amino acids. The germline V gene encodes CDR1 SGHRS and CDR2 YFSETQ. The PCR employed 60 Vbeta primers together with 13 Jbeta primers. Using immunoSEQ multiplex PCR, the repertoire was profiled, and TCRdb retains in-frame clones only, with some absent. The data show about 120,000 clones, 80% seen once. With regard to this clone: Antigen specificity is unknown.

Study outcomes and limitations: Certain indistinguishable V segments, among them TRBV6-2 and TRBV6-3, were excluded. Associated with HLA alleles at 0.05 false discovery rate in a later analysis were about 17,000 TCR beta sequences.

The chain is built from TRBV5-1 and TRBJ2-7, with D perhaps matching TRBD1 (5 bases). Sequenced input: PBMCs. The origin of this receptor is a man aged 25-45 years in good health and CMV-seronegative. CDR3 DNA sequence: TGCGCCAGCAGCTTGGAAGGGGCCGGCCACGAGCAGTACTTC. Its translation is CASSLEGAGHEQYF.